This T cell receptor beta chain originates from a study of blood T cell repertoires in COVID-19. About the research overall: Both acute and convalescent COVID-19 samples were obtained from the United States, Italy and Spain. Sample material is recorded as cDNA or gDNA derived from T cells, B-cell-depleted T cells, or PBMCs.

Original processing notes: By means of reference gene primer amplification, nucleated cell counts were estimated. Profiled with immunoSEQ multiplex PCR; TCRdb holds only in-frame clones, not every one. The V and J calls and clone size come from that table; D and trimming were worked out from the DNA. The table records about 87,000 clones, about 79% of them present only once. This CDR3 comprises 17 residues. Germline-derived CDR1 and CDR2 are SGHTA and FQGNSA. The ends lost 1 base at V and 12 bases at J; junction bases unmatched: 14. This clonotype was sampled from a woman aged 50 to 60 with acute or convalescent COVID-19. Material for sequencing was peripheral blood. This sequence joins TRBV7-2 and TRBJ1-6; 8 positions agree with TRBD1. The CDR3 sequence: CASSLGSRYRGAEPLHF. The CDR3 nucleotides read TGTGCCAGCAGCTTAGGGTCAAGGTACAGGGGGGCGGAACCCCTCCACTTT.